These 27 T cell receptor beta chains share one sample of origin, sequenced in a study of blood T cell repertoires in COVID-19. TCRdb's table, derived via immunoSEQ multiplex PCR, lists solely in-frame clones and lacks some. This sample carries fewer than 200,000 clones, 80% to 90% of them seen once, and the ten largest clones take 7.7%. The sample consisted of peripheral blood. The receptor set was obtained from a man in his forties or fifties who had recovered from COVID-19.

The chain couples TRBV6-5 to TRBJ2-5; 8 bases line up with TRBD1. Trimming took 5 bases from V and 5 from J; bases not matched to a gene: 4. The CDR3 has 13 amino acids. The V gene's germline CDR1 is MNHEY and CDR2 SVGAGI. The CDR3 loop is CASSLTGEETQYF. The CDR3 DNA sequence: TGTGCCAGCAGTCTGACAGGGGAGGAGACCCAGTACTTC.

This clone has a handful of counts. The CDR3 DNA sequence: TGTGCCAGCAGCCAAGTTGGGGGCGGAAACACCATATATTTT. Its protein is CASSQVGGGNTIYF. The rearrangement links TRBV14 to TRBJ1-3, with D possibly being TRBD1 (6 bases). The CDR3 has 14 amino acids. From germline, CDR1 is SGHDN and CDR2 FVKESK. The V gene lost 1 base and the J gene lost 4 bases, with 8 bases spanning the gap.

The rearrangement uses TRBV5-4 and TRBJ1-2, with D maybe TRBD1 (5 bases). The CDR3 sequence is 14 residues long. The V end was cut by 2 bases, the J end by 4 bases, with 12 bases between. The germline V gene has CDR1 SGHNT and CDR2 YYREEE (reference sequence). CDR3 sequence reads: CASSLGRQGYGYTF. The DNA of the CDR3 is TGTGCCAGCAGCTTAGGGCGGCAGGGCTATGGCTACACCTTC.

The CDR3 DNA sequence: TGCGCCAGCAGCTTTGGACAGTACCAAGAGGAGCAGTACTTC. Translating it yields CASSFGQYQEEQYF. The chain joins TRBV5-1 to TRBJ2-7; TRBD1 might be the D (6 bases). Germline-derived CDR1 and CDR2 are SGHRS and YFSETQ. CDR3 length: 14 amino acids. V lost 2 bases and J 7 bases, leaving 16 bases between the germline ends.

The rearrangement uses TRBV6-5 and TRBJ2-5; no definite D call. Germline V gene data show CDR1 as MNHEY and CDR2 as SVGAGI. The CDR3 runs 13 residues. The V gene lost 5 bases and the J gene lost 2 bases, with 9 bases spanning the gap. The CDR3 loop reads CASSPGDQETQYF. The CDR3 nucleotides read TGTGCCAGCAGTCCGGGTGATCAAGAGACCCAGTACTTC.

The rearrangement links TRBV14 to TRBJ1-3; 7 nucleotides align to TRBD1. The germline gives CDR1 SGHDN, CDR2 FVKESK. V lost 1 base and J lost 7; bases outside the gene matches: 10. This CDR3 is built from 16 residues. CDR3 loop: CASSQVGGGNVNTIYF. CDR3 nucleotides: TGTGCCAGCAGCCAAGTCGGAGGGGGCAACGTTAACACCATATATTTT.

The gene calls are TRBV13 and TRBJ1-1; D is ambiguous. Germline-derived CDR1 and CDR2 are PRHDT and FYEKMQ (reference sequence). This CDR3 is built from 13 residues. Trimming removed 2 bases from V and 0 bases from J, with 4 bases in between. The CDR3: CASSLSMNTEAFF. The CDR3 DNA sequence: TGTGCCAGCAGCTTAAGCATGAACACTGAAGCTTTCTTT. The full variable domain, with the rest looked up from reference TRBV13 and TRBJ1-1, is AAGVIQSPRHLIKEKRETATLKCYPIPRHDTVYWYQQGPGQDPQFLISFYEKMQSDKGSIPDRFSAQQFSDYHSELNMSSLELGDSALYFCASSLSMNTEAFFGQGTRLTVV.

The CDR3 DNA reads TGCGCCAGCAGCTCTGGACAGCACTCCTACGAGCAGTACTTC. Protein sequence: CASSSGQHSYEQYF. The rearrangement uses TRBV5-1 and TRBJ2-7, with D possibly matching TRBD1 (6 bases). The CDR3 totals 14 residues. Germline-derived CDR1 and CDR2 are SGHRS and YFSETQ. With 3 bases removed from V and 0 bases from J, the gap between germline ends came to 10 bases.

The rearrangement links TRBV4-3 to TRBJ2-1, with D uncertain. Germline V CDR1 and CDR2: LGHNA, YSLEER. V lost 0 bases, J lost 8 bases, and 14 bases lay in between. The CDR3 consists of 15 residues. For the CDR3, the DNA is TGCGCCAGCAGCCAAGATTTGAATAGTCGCGATGAGCAGTTCTTC. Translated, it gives CASSQDLNSRDEQFF.

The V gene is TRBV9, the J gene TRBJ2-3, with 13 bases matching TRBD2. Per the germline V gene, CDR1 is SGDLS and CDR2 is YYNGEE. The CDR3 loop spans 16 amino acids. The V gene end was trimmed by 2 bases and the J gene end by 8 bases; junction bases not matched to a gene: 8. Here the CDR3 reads CASSVGLAGILGTQYF. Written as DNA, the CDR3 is TGTGCCAGCAGCGTGGGACTAGCGGGGATTCTGGGTACGCAGTATTTT.

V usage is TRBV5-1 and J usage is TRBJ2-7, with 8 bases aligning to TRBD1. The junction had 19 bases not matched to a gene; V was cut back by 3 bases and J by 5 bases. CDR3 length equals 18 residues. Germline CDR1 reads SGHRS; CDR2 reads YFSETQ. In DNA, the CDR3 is TGCGCCAGCAGCTCGAATGAAATTTCAGGGGGCGCCCCGGACGAGCAGTACTTC. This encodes CASSSNEISGGAPDEQYF.

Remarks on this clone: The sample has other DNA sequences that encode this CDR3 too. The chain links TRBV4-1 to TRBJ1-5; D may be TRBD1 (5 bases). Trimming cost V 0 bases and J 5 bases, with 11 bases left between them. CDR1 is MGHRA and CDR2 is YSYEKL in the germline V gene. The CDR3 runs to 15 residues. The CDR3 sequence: CASSQDTRADQPQHF. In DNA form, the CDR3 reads TGCGCCAGCAGCCAAGACACCAGGGCGGATCAGCCCCAGCATTTT.

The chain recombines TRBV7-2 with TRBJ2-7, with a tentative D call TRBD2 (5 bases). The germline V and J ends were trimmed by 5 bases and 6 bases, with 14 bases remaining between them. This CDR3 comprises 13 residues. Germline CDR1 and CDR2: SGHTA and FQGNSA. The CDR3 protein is CASSTGIPGEQYF. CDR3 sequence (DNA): TGTGCCAGCAGCACCGGGATCCCAGGCGAGCAGTACTTC.

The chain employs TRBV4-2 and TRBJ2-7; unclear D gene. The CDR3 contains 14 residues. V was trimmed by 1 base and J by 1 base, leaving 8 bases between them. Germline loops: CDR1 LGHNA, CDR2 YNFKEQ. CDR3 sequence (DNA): TGTGCCAGCAGCCAAGGAACAGTGTCCTACGAGCAGTACTTC. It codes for CASSQGTVSYEQYF.

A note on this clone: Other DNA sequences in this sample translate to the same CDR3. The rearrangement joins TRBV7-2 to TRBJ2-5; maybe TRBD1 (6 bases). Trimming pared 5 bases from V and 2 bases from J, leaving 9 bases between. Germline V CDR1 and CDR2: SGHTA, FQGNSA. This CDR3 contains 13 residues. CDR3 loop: CASSRDRQETQYF. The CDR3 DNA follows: TGTGCCAGCAGCCGAGACAGGCAAGAGACCCAGTACTTC.

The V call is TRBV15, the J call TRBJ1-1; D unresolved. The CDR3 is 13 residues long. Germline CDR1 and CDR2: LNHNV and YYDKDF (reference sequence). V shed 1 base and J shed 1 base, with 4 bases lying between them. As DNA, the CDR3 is TGTGCCACCAGCAGAGTTAGGAACACTGAAGCTTTCTTT. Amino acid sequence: CATSRVRNTEAFF.

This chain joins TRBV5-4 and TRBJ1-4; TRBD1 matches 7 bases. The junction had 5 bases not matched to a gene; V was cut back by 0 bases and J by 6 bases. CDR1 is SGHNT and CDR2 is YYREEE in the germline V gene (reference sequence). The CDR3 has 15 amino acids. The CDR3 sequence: CASSLGGGADEKLFF. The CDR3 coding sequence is TGTGCCAGCAGCTTGGGAGGGGGCGCGGATGAAAAACTGTTTTTT.

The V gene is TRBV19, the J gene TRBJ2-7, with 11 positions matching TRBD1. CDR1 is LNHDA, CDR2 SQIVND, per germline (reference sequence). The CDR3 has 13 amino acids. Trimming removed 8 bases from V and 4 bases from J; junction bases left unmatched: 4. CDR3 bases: TGTGCCAGTGGACAGGGGGCTTTGTACGAGCAGTACTTC. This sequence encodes CASGQGALYEQYF.

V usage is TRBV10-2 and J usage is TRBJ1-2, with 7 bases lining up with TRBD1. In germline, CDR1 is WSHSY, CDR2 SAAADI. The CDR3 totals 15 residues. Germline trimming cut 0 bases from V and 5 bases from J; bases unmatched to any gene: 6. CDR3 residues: CASSESRGTEYGYTF. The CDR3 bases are TGCGCCAGCAGTGAGTCTAGGGGGACAGAATATGGCTACACCTTC.

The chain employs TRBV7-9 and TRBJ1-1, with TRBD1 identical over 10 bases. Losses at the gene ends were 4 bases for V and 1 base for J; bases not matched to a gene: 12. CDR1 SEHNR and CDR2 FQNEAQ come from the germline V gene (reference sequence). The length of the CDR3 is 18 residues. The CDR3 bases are TGTGCCAGCAGCTCCGTGTTTCGACAGGGGGCTGGGAACACTGAAGCTTTCTTT. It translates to CASSSVFRQGAGNTEAFF. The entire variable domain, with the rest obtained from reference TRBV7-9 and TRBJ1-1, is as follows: DTGVSQNPRHKITKRGQNVTFRCDPISEHNRLYWYRQTLGQGPEFLTYFQNEAQLEKSRLLSDRFSAERPKGSFSTLEIQRTEQGDSAMYLCASSSVFRQGAGNTEAFFGQGTRLTVV.

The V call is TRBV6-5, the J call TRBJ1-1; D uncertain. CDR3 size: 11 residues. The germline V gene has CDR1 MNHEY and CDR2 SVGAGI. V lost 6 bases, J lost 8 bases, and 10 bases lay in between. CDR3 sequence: CASSREGEAFF. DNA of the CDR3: TGTGCCAGCAGCCGGGAGGGAGAAGCTTTCTTT.

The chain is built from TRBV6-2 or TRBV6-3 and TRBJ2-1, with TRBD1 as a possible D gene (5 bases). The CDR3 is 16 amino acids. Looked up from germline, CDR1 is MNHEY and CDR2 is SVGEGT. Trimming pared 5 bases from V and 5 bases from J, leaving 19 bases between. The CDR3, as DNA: TGTGCCAGCAGTCACACGAGGCAGGGATTCCACAATGAGCAGTTCTTC. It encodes CASSHTRQGFHNEQFF.

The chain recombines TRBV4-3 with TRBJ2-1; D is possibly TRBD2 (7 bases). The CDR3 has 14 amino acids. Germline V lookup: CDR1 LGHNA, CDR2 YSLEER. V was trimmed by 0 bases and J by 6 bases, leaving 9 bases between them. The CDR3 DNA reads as TGCGCCAGCAGCCAAGATCGGGGGGCCAATGAGCAGTTCTTC. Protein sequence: CASSQDRGANEQFF.

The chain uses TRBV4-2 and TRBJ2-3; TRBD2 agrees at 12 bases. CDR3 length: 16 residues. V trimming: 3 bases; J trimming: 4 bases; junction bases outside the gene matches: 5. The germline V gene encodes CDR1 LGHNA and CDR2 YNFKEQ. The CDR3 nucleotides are TGTGCCAGCAGCCATAAGACTAGCGGGAGCCCAGATACGCAGTATTTT. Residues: CASSHKTSGSPDTQYF.

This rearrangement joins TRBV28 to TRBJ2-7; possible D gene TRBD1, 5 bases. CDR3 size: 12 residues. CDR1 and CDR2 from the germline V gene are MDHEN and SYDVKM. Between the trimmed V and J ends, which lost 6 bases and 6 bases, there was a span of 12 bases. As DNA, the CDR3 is TGTGCCAGCAGCTCCTTCAGGGTCGAGCAGTACTTC. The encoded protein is CASSSFRVEQYF. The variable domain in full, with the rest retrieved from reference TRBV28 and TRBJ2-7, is DVKVTQSSRYLVKRTGEKVFLECVQDMDHENMFWYRQDPGLGLRLIYFSYDVKMKEKGDIPEGYSVSREKKERFSLILESASTNQTSMYLCASSSFRVEQYFGPGTRLTVT.

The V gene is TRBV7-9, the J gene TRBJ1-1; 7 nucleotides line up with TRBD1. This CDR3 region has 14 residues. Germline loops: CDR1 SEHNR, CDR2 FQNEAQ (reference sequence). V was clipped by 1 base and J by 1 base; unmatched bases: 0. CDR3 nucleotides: TGTGCCAGCAGCTTAGACAGGGGGAACACTGAAGCTTTCTTT. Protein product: CASSLDRGNTEAFF.

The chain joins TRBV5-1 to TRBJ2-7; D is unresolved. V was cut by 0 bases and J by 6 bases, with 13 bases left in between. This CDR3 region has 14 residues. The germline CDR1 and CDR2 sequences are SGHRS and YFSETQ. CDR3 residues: CASSLDLSFPEQYF. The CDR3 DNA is TGCGCCAGCAGCTTGGATCTTAGTTTTCCCGAGCAGTACTTC.